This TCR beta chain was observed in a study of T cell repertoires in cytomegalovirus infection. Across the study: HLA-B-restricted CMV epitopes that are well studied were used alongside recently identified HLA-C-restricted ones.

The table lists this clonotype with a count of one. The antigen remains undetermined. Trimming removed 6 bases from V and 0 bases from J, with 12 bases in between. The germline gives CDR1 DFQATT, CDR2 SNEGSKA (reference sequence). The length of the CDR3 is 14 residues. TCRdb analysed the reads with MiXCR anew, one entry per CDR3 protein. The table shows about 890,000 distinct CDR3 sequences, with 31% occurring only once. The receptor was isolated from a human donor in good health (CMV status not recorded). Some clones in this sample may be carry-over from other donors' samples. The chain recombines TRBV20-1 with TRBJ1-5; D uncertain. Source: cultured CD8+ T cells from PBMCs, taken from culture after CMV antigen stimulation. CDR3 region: CSAPIGYSNQPQHF. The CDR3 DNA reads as TGCAGTGCCCCAATCGGGTATAGCAATCAGCCCCAGCATTTT.